The present entry profiles one TCR beta chain with its context. It lacks a known antigen. The input lacks base qualities; no much larger clone sits a single base away. Enrolling through a virtual design, the prospective study's participants ranged in age from about 18 to 100 years and lived across approximately 25 United States geographic areas. Cohort assignment in the prospective study relied on participant-reported clinical history from a screening survey and a study questionnaire. Each participant in the prospective study had whole blood, serum and a nasopharyngeal or oropharyngeal swab collected by mobile phlebotomists. Additional blood draws and questionnaires over an approximately 2-month period could optionally be provided by prospective study participants. Prospective study blood samples were shipped either frozen or at room temperature before DNA extraction. The data stem from a study of blood T cell repertoires in COVID-19 (dated by TCRdb to 2020 to 2021). For the wider study: The collaborator samples originated in the United States, Italy and Spain and spanned the acute and convalescent phases of COVID-19. The material from the prospective study consisted of cDNA or gDNA derived from T cells, B-cell-depleted T cells, or PBMCs. Deeply sampled blood TCRbeta repertoires from subjects exposed to, actively infected with, or recovered from COVID-19 were included in the dataset. Where available, HLA class I and class II types were obtained from metadata supplied by the sample provider rather than from assay-based typing. The repertoires were released in a freely available public database meant as a resource for research on the immune response to SARS-CoV-2. The sample metadata nearly always contained a de-identified subject ID, COVID-19 status, age in years and sex. Samples were obtained from the ongoing ImmuneRACE study (first 160 participants) and from 1,000 to 1,500 subjects provided by 6 global collaborators.

As encoded in the germline V gene, CDR1 is MDHEN while CDR2 is SYDVKM. The CDR3 runs 14 amino acids, cysteine and phenylalanine included. CDR3 DNA only is kept here, 42 bases in frame from base 1. Germline trimming: 6 bases from V, 1 base from J; junction bases outside gene matches: 5. Results and caveats for the whole study, not just this receptor: Clinical and demographic metadata were provided uncurated, with the amount varying by source and participant.

The immunoSEQ Assay, a bias-controlled multiplex PCR, was used to amplify TCRbeta CDR3 regions from genomic DNA. The published analysis was carried out like this. The number of nucleated cells in each sample was estimated by amplification of reference gene primers within the assay. To quantify the absolute abundance of each unique TCRbeta CDR3 rearrangement, sequence reads were collapsed and filtered. Productive Simpson clonality was computed per sample as the square root of Simpson's diversity index over productive rearrangements. TCRdb re-hosts the immuneACCESS table, in-frame sequences only. Its copies lack some clones; in the studies checked, an unresolved V gene accounts for under half of them, and the cause for the rest is not known. V, J and clone size are taken as reported in that table, and D and trimming were inferred from the DNA itself. Here the sample has under 300,000 clones; approximately 83% occur a single time. Roughly 3.5% of the sample belongs to the ten largest clones.

Sequenced: PBMCs or T cells enriched from blood (not recorded which). Recombination connected TRBV28 to TRBJ2-7; 8 nucleotides in the junction match TRBD1. This receptor was taken from a woman in her forties with acute COVID-19. The DNA sequence is TGTGCCAGCAGGGTGACAGGGGCTTCCTACGAGCAGTACTTC. Translated, it gives CASRVTGASYEQYF.